This T cell receptor (beta chain) was identified during a study of blood T cell repertoires in COVID-19. Study context: Researchers got acute and convalescent COVID-19 samples from the United States, Italy and Spain. The analysed material was cDNA or gDNA that came from T cells, B-cell-depleted T cells, or PBMCs.

In the original analysis: Researchers report that nucleated cell counts were estimated from reference gene primer amplification. The method was immunoSEQ multiplex PCR; TCRdb's version includes in-frame clones alone and lacks a portion of them. V and J calls and clone size are those listed in that table; D and trimming were worked out from the DNA. The table lists 300,000 to 450,000 clones, 85% of them singletons. V was pared by 2 bases and J by 2 bases, with 5 bases of the junction left unmatched. This CDR3 is 15 amino acids long. Per the germline V gene, CDR1 is KGHSH and CDR2 is LQKENI. Specimen: peripheral blood. The rearrangement uses TRBV18 and TRBJ1-2, with TRBD1 matching over 7 bases. The sequence derives from a woman under 30 with acute or convalescent COVID-19. The CDR3 sequence: CASSPEGQRNYGYTF. CDR3 nucleotides: TGTGCCAGCTCACCAGAGGGACAGAGAAACTATGGCTACACCTTC.